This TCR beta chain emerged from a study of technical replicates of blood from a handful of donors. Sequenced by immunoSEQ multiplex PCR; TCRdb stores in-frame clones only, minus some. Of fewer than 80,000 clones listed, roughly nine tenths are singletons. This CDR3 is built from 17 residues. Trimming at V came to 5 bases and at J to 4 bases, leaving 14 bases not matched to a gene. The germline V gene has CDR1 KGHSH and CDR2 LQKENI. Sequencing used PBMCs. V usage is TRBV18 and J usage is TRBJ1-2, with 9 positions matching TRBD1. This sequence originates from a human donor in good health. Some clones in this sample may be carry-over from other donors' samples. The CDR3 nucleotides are TGTGCCAGCTCAGACGGCCCCTTCACGGGACAGGGCTATGGCTACACCTTC. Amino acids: CASSDGPFTGQGYGYTF.